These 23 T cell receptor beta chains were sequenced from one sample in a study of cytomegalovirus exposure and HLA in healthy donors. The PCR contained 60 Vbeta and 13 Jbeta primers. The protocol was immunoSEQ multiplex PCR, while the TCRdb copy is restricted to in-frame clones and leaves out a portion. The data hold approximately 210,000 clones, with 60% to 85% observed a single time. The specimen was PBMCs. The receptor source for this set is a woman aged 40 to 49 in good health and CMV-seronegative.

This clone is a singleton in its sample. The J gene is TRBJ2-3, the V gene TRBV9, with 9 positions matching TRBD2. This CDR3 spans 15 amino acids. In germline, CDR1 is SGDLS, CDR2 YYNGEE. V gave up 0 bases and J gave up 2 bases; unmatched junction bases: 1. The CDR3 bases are TGTGCCAGCAGCGTAGTAGCGGGGGTCACAGATACGCAGTATTTT. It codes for CASSVVAGVTDTQYF.

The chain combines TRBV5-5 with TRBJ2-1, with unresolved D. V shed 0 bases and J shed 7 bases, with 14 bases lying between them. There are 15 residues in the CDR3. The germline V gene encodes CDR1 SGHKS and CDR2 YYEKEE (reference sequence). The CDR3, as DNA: TGTGCCAGCAGCTTGGAAGCCACGTTGAGGAATGAGCAGTTCTTC. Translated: CASSLEATLRNEQFF.

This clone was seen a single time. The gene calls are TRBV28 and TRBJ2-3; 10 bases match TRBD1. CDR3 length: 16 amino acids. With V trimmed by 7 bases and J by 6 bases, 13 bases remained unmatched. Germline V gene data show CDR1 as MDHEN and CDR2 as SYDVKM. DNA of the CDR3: TGTGCCAGCACAACCCCCGGGACAGGGGTCCTCGATACGCAGTATTTT. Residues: CASTTPGTGVLDTQYF.

The DNA of the CDR3 is TGTGCCAGCGAGACGGACAGGGGGGCTGGCTACACCTTC. Encoded protein: CASETDRGAGYTF. V gene TRBV9 combines with J gene TRBJ1-2; the match to TRBD1 covers 10 bases. V dropped 7 bases and J dropped 7; count of bases not matched to a gene: 7. The germline V gene encodes CDR1 SGDLS and CDR2 YYNGEE. The CDR3 spans 13 residues.

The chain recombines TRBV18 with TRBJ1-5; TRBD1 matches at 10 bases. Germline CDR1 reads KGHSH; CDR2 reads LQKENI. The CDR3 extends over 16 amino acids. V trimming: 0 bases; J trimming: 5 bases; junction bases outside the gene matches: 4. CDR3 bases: TGTGCCAGCTCACCACCGGGACAGGGGTCCCATCAGCCCCAGCATTTT. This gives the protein CASSPPGQGSHQPQHF.

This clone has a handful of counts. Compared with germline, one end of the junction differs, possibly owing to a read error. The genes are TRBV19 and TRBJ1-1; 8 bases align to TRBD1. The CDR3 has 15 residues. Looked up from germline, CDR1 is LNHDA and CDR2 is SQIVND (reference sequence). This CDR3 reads CASRIEDRVDTEAFF. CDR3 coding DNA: TGTGCCAGTAGGATAGAGGACAGGGTTGACACTGAAGCTTTCTTT. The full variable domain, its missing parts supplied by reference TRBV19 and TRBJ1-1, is DGGITQSPKYLFRKEGQNVTLSCEQNLNHDAMYWYRQDPGQGLRLIYYSQIVNDFQKGDIAEGYSVSREKKESFPLTVTSAQKNPTAFYLCASRIEDRVDTEAFFGQGTRLTVV.

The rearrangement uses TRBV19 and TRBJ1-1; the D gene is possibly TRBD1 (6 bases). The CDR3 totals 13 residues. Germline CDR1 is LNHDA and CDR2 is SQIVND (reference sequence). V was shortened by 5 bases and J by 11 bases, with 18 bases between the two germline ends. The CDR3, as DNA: TGTGCCAGTAGTCCTGGAACAGGGAGAACGGCTTTCTTT. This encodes CASSPGTGRTAFF. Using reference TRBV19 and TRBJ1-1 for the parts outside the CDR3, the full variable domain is DGGITQSPKYLFRKEGQNVTLSCEQNLNHDAMYWYRQDPGQGLRLIYYSQIVNDFQKGDIAEGYSVSREKKESFPLTVTSAQKNPTAFYLCASSPGTGRTAFFGQGTRLTVV.

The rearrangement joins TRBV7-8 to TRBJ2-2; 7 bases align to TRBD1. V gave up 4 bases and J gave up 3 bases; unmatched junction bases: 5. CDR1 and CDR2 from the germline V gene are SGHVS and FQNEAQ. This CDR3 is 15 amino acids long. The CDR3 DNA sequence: TGTGCCAGCAGCTCTAGGACAGGCTACACCGGGGAGCTGTTTTTT. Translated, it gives CASSSRTGYTGELFF.

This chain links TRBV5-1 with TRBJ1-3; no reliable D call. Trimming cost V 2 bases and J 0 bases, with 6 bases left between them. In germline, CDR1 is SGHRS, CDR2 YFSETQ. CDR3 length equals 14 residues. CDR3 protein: CASSLAGSGNTIYF. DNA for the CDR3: TGCGCCAGCAGCTTAGCGGGCTCTGGAAACACCATATATTTT. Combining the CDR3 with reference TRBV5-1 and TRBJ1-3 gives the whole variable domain KAGVTQTPRYLIKTRGQQVTLSCSPISGHRSVSWYQQTPGQGLQFLFEYFSETQRNKGNFPGRFSGRQFSNSRSEMNVSTLELGDSALYLCASSLAGSGNTIYFGEGSWLTVV.

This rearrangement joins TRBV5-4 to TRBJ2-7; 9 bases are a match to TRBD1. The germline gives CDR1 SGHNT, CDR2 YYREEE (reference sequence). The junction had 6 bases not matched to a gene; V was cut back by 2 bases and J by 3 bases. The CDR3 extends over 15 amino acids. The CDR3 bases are TGTGCCAGCAGCTTAGGCGGGACAGGGAGCTACGAGCAGTACTTC. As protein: CASSLGGTGSYEQYF. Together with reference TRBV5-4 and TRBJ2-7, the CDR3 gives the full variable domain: ETGVTQSPTHLIKTRGQQVTLRCSSQSGHNTVSWYQQALGQGPQFIFQYYREEENGRGNFPPRFSGLQFPNYSSELNVNALELDDSALYLCASSLGGTGSYEQYFGPGTRLTVT.

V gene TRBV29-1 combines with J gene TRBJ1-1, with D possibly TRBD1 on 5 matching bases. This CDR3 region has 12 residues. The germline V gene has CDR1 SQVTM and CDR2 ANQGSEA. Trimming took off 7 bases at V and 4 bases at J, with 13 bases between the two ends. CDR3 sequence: CSAGTEGTEAFF. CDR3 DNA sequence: TGCAGCGCGGGGACGGAGGGCACTGAAGCTTTCTTT.

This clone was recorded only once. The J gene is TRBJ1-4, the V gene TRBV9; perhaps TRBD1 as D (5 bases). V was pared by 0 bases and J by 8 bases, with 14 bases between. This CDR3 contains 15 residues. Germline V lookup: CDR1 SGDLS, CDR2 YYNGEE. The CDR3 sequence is CASSVGGNVQEKLFF. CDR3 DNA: TGTGCCAGCAGCGTAGGGGGCAACGTTCAGGAAAAACTGTTTTTT.

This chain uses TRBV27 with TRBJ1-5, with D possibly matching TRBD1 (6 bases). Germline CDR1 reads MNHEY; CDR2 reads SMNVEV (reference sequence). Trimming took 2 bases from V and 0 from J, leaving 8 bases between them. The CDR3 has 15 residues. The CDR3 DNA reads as TGTGCCAGCAGTTTACAGGGGTATAGCAATCAGCCCCAGCATTTT. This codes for CASSLQGYSNQPQHF.

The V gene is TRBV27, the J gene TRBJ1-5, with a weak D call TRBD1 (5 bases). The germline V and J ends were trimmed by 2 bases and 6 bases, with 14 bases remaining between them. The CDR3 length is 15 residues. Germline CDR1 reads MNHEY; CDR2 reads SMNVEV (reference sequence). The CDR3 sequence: CASSLRGEPGQPQHF. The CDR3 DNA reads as TGTGCCAGCAGTTTACGGGGGGAGCCGGGTCAGCCCCAGCATTTT.

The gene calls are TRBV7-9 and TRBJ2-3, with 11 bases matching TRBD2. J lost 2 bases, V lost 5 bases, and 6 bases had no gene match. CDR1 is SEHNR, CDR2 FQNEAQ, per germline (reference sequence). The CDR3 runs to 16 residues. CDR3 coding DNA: TGTGCCAGCAGCGATGGGACTAGCGGAGTCACAGATACGCAGTATTTT. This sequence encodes CASSDGTSGVTDTQYF.

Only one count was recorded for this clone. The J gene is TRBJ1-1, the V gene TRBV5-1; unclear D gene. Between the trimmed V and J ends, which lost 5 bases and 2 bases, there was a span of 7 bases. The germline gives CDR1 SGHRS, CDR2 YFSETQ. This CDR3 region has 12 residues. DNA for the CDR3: TGCGCCAGCAGTAACAGCAACACTGAAGCTTTCTTT. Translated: CASSNSNTEAFF.

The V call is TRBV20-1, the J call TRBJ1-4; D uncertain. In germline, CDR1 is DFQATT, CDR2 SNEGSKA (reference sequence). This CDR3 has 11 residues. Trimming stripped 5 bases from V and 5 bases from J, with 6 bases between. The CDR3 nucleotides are TGCAGTGCTGGCACCAATGAAAAACTGTTTTTT. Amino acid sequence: CSAGTNEKLFF.

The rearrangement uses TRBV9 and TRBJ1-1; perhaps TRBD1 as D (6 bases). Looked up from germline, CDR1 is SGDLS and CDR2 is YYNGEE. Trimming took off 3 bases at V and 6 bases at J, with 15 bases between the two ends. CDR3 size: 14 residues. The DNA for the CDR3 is TGTGCCAGCAGCGCCGGACAGAGGGACGCTGAAGCTTTCTTT. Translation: CASSAGQRDAEAFF.

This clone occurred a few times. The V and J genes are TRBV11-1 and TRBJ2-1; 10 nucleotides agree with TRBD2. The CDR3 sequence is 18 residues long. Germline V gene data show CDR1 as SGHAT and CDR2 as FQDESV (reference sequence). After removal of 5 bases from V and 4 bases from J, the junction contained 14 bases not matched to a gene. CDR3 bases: TGTGCCAGCAGCCCCCTAAGCCGGGGGGGACTAGCGTACAATGAGCAGTTCTTC. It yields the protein CASSPLSRGGLAYNEQFF.

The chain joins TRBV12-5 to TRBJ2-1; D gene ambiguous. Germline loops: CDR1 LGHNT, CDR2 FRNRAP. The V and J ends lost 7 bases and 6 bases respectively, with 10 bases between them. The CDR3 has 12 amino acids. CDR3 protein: CASVGVGNEQFF. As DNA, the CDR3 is TGTGCTAGTGTTGGAGTAGGCAATGAGCAGTTCTTC.

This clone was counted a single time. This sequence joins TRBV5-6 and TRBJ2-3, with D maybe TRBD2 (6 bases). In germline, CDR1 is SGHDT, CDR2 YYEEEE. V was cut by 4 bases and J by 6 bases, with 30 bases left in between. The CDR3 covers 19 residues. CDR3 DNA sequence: TGTGCCAGCAGCCCCCGGGCTGAGGAGCGGGTCCACCGCTCCGATACGCAGTATTTT. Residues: CASSPRAEERVHRSDTQYF.

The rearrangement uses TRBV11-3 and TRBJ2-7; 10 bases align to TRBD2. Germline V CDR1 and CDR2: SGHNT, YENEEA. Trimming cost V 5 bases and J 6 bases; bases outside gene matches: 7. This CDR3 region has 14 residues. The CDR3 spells CASSLGLALLEQYF. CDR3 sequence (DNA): TGTGCCAGCAGCCTGGGACTAGCGCTACTCGAGCAGTACTTC.

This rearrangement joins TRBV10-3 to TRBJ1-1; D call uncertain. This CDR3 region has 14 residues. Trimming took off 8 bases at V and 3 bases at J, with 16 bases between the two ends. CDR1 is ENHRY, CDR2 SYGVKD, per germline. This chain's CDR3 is CAISESLMDTEAFF. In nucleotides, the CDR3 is TGTGCCATCTCCGAGAGTTTGATGGACACTGAAGCTTTCTTT.